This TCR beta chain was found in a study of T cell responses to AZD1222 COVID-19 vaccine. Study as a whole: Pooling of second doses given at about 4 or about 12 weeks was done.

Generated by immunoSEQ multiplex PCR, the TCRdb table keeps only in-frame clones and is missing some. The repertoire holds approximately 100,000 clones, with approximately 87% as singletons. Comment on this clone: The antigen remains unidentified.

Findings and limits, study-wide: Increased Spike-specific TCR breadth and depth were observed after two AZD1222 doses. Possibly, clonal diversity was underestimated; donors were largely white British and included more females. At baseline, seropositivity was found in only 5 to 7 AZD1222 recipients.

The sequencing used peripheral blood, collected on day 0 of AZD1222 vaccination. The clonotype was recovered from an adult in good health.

The CDR3 DNA reads as TGTGCCAGCCGCCCGGTCGTCATGAGTCAGCCCCAGCATTTT. Protein sequence: CASRPVVMSQPQHF. The J gene is TRBJ1-5, the V gene TRBV2, with D unclear. The ends were cut back, 8 bases at V and 6 bases at J, with 17 bases in the middle. This CDR3 comprises 14 residues. The germline gives CDR1 SNHLY, CDR2 FYNNEI.